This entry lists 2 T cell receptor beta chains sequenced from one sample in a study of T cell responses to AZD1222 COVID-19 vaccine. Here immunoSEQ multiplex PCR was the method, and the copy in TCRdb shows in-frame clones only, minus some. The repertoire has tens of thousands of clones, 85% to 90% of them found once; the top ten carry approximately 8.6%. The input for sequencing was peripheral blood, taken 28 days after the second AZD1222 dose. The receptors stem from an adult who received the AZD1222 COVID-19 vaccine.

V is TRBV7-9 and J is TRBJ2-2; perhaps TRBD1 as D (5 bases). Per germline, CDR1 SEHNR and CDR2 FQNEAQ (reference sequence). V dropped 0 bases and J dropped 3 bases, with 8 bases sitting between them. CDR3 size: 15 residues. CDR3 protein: CASSLAGPDTGELFF. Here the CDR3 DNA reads TGTGCCAGCAGCTTAGCGGGGCCCGACACCGGGGAGCTGTTTTTT.

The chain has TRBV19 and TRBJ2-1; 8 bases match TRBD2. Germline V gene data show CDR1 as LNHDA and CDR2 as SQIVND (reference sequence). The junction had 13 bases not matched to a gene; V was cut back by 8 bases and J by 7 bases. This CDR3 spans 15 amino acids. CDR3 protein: CASGGGSGRANEQFF. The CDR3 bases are TGTGCCAGTGGGGGCGGGAGCGGGAGAGCTAATGAGCAGTTCTTC. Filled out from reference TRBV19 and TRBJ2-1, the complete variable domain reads DGGITQSPKYLFRKEGQNVTLSCEQNLNHDAMYWYRQDPGQGLRLIYYSQIVNDFQKGDIAEGYSVSREKKESFPLTVTSAQKNPTAFYLCASGGGSGRANEQFFGPGTRLTVL.